The present TCR beta chain was sequenced within a study of T cells after posttransplantation cyclophosphamide. This CDR3 is 14 amino acids long. The V end was cut by 3 bases, the J end by 2 bases, with 12 bases between. CDR1 and CDR2 (germline): SGDLS, YYNGEE. Profiled with immunoSEQ multiplex PCR; TCRdb holds only in-frame clones, not every one. The sample is made up of tens of thousands of clones, none counted only once. This clone has at least ten counts. This related bone marrow graft donor gave peripheral blood on the day of marrow donation. This receptor was taken from a middle-aged man in good health, CMV-negative, and a related stem cell transplant donor. The sequenced sample was PBMCs. The chain combines TRBV9 with TRBJ2-7; no definite D call. CDR3 DNA: TGTGCCAGCAGCGCAAACACAGTAGCCTACGAGCAGTACTTC. Protein: CASSANTVAYEQYF.